The rows below give T cell receptor beta chains drawn from one sample of a study of T cell responses to AZD1222 COVID-19 vaccine. The data were produced by immunoSEQ multiplex PCR, yet TCRdb's version contains in-frame clones alone and is incomplete. The table shows 95,000 to 150,000 clones, with 70% to 85% occurring only once. The sample was peripheral blood, taken on day 0 of AZD1222 vaccination. These receptors were taken from an adult in good health. The CDR3 runs from the conserved cysteine through the conserved F or W. D genes are given only for firm matches. Clone size is stated in some rows and not others, as once, few, many or a class when expanded.

- TRBJ1-1 TRBV18 - CASSPRTGLEAFF TGTGCCAGCTCACCGAGGACGGGACTTGAAGCTTTCTTT
- TRBJ2-1 TRBV28 - CASNLQGYNEQFF TGTGCCAGCAACCTACAGGGTTACAATGAGCAGTTCTTC
- TRBJ1-1 TRBV11-2 - CASSATVNTEAFF TGTGCCAGCAGCGCGACAGTTAACACTGAAGCTTTCTTT
- TRBJ2-7 TRBV19 - CASSPPQQGRYEQYF TGTGCCAGTAGTCCCCCCCAGCAGGGTCGCTACGAGCAGTACTTC
- TRBJ2-3 TRBV5-1 TRBD1 CASSLSGTGRTDTQYF TGCGCCAGCAGCTTGTCCGGGACAGGCCGCACAGATACGCAGTATTTT
- TRBJ2-2 TRBV6-5 - CASSRDLGASGELFF TGTGCCAGCAGCCGCGATTTAGGGGCCTCCGGGGAGCTGTTTTTT
- TRBJ2-2 TRBV19 - CASSNHTGELFF TGTGCCAGTAGTAACCACACCGGGGAGCTGTTTTTT
- TRBJ1-6 TRBV5-5 TRBD1 CASSSKLTGDYNSPLHF TGTGCCAGCAGCTCGAAGCTGACAGGGGACTATAATTCACCCCTCCACTTT
- TRBJ2-1 TRBV27 TRBD2 CASSQPQTSGGVNEQFF TGTGCCAGCAGCCAACCACAGACTAGCGGGGGGGTTAATGAGCAGTTCTTC
- TRBJ2-7 TRBV2 - CASSVGVSSYEQYF TGTGCCAGCAGTGTTGGAGTCAGCTCCTACGAGCAGTACTTC
- TRBJ1-5 TRBV28 - CASTAGRVAGQPQHF TGTGCCAGCACGGCTGGGAGGGTAGCGGGTCAGCCCCAGCATTTT
- TRBJ1-1 TRBV19 TRBD1 CASSGGTGAWSTEAFF TGTGCCAGTAGTGGAGGGACAGGGGCCTGGAGCACTGAAGCTTTCTTT
- TRBJ2-7 TRBV29-1 - CSVESEAAYEQYF TGCAGCGTTGAAAGTGAGGCCGCCTACGAGCAGTACTTC
- TRBJ1-3 TRBV5-1 - CASSLAPSGNTIYF TGCGCCAGCAGCTTGGCCCCCTCTGGAAACACCATATATTTT
- TRBJ1-3 TRBV24-1 - CATSDRYVHQNRATNTIYF TGTGCCACCAGTGATCGGTATGTCCATCAGAACAGGGCTACAAACACCATATATTTT
- TRBJ1-4 TRBV6-2/TRBV6-3 - CASSPVGGSGEKLFF TGTGCCAGCAGCCCCGTCGGGGGATCAGGTGAAAAACTGTTTTTT
- TRBJ2-1 TRBV7-2 - CASSMGTNINNEQFF TGTGCCAGCAGCATGGGGACAAATATTAACAATGAGCAGTTCTTC
- TRBJ2-2 TRBV10-3 - CAISGTNTGELFF TGTGCCATCAGCGGGACGAACACCGGGGAGCTGTTTTTT
- TRBJ2-7 TRBV6-2/TRBV6-3 - CASSRDSHYEQYF TGTGCCAGCAGCCGTGACAGCCACTACGAGCAGTACTTC
- TRBJ2-3 TRBV2 - CASLGMGSADTQYF TGTGCCAGCTTGGGTATGGGGAGTGCCGATACGCAGTATTTT
- TRBJ2-2 TRBV29-1 TRBD2 CSVIRGAGSNTGELFF TGCAGCGTTATCCGGGGAGCGGGGTCGAACACCGGGGAGCTGTTTTTT
- TRBJ2-1 TRBV28 TRBD2 CASSISGGYNEQFF TGTGCCAGCAGTATAAGCGGGGGGTATAATGAGCAGTTCTTC
- TRBJ1-6 TRBV19 - CASSSLNSNSPLHF TGTGCCAGTAGTTCCCTGAACTCTAATTCACCCCTCCACTTT
- TRBJ2-1 TRBV28 TRBD2 CASSIPGLAGGEQFF TGTGCCAGCAGTATACCGGGACTAGCGGGGGGGGAGCAGTTCTTC
- TRBJ1-2 TRBV5-1 TRBD1 CASSLLELGTGYGYTF TGCGCCAGCAGCTTGTTGGAGCTCGGGACAGGGTATGGCTACACCTTC
- TRBJ2-1 TRBV7-8 - CASSLDQRGPINNEQFF TGTGCCAGCAGCTTAGATCAGAGGGGCCCAATTAATAATGAGCAGTTCTTC
many TRBJ1-5 TRBV9 - CASSHGVSNQPQHF TGTGCCAGCAGCCACGGGGTTAGCAATCAGCCCCAGCATTTT
- TRBJ1-6 TRBV3-1/TRBV3-2 - CASSQNVWGRGSSYNSPLHF TGTGCCAGCAGCCAAAACGTGTGGGGGAGGGGCAGCTCCTATAATTCACCCCTCCACTTT
- TRBJ2-1 TRBV10-1 TRBD1 CATTPGQGSKDEQFF TGCGCCACCACACCGGGACAGGGGAGTAAGGATGAGCAGTTCTTC
- TRBJ2-3 TRBV27 TRBD1 CASSSTTGVRTDTQYF TGTGCCAGCAGTTCCACAACAGGGGTCCGAACAGATACGCAGTATTTT
- TRBJ2-1 TRBV11-2 - CASRNNEQFF TGTGCCAGCAGAAACAATGAGCAGTTCTTC
- TRBJ2-3 TRBV5-6 TRBD2 CASNLRTSYLVDTQYF TGTGCCAGCAATCTCAGGACTAGCTATCTTGTGGATACGCAGTATTTT
- TRBJ2-7 TRBV27 - CASQGLVLKEQYF TGTGCCAGTCAGGGTTTAGTCCTGAAAGAGCAGTACTTC
once TRBJ2-5 TRBV6-5 TRBD1 CASSSQAGQGLKTQYF TGTGCCAGCAGTTCCCAAGCGGGACAGGGACTGAAGACCCAGTACTTC
- TRBJ2-7 TRBV2 TRBD2 CASSLAGGTYEQYF TGTGCCAGCAGTTTAGCGGGGGGGACCTACGAGCAGTACTTC
- TRBJ1-5 TRBV2 - CASSLEEVWQPQHF TGTGCCAGCAGTTTGGAGGAAGTATGGCAGCCCCAGCATTTT
medium-sized TRBJ1-2 TRBV4-2 - CASSQEGWAGYGYTF TGTGCCAGCAGCCAAGAGGGTTGGGCGGGCTATGGCTACACCTTC
few TRBJ1-2 TRBV29-1 - CSSWTGIYTF TGCAGCTCTTGGACGGGGATCTACACCTTC
- TRBJ1-4 TRBV6-5 - CASRTATNEKLFF TGTGCCAGTCGGACAGCCACTAATGAAAAACTGTTTTTT
- TRBJ1-5 TRBV5-5 - CASSRDGAPQHF TGTGCCAGCTCCCGAGATGGGGCCCCCCAGCATTTT
- TRBJ1-6 TRBV28 TRBD1 CASRLPGQGLNSPLHF TGTGCCAGCAGATTGCCGGGACAGGGGTTAAATTCACCCCTCCACTTT
- TRBJ1-1 TRBV29-1 - CSVQIKSKNTEAFF TGCAGCGTCCAGATTAAATCAAAGAACACTGAAGCTTTCTTT
- TRBJ2-7 TRBV11-3 - CASSFDGEEQYF TGTGCCAGCAGCTTCGACGGTGAGGAGCAGTACTTC
- TRBJ2-3 TRBV3-1/TRBV3-2 - CASSQGNNAGNTDTQYF TGTGCCAGCAGCCAAGGGAACAACGCCGGGAACACAGATACGCAGTATTTT
few TRBJ2-7 TRBV28 - CASRPRGDEQYF TGTGCCAGCAGGCCCAGGGGGGACGAGCAGTACTTC
once TRBJ1-6 TRBV28 TRBD1 CASGDLGFGTGKGSPLHF TGTGCCAGCGGCGACCTTGGCTTCGGGACAGGGAAGGGTTCACCCCTCCACTTT
- TRBJ2-1 TRBV7-9 - CASSLEVWGHPYNEQFF TGTGCCAGCAGCTTAGAGGTTTGGGGGCACCCCTACAATGAGCAGTTCTTC
- TRBJ1-1 TRBV30 - CAWSVEQGTEAFF TGTGCCTGGAGTGTAGAACAGGGCACTGAAGCTTTCTTT
few TRBJ1-6 TRBV4-2 TRBD1 CASSQNTGGRSPLHF TGTGCCAGCAGCCAGAACACAGGGGGCAGATCACCCCTCCACTTT
- TRBJ1-4 TRBV15 - CATSRDGFYNEKLFF TGTGCCACCAGCAGAGATGGGTTCTACAATGAAAAACTGTTTTTT
few TRBJ1-3 TRBV15 - CATSRDRDPGNTIYF TGTGCCACCAGCAGAGATCGGGATCCTGGAAACACCATATATTTT
- TRBJ2-5 TRBV14 - CASSQDESRETQYF TGTGCCAGCAGCCAAGATGAGTCGCGAGAGACCCAGTACTTC
- TRBJ1-2 TRBV12-1 - CASSLVRGTNYGYTF TGTGCCAGCAGCTTGGTCAGGGGTACGAACTATGGCTACACCTTC
- TRBJ2-5 TRBV5-1 - CASSTGTGQETQYF TGCGCCAGCAGCACGGGGACCGGACAAGAGACCCAGTACTTC
- TRBJ2-7 TRBV7-9 - CASSFGQGGNEQYF TGTGCCAGCAGCTTTGGGCAGGGCGGCAACGAGCAGTACTTC